This T cell receptor beta chain was sequenced during a study of T cell repertoires in cytomegalovirus infection. Background on the study: Epitope selection comprised recently identified HLA-C-restricted CMV epitopes and well-studied HLA-B-restricted CMV epitopes.

With respect to this clonotype: Its antigen is unknown.

V lost 6 bases and J lost 3; bases outside the gene matches: 7. CDR3 size: 14 residues. TCRdb recomputed calls from the reads with MiXCR, one row per CDR3 protein. The data contain hundreds of thousands of distinct CDR3 sequences, almost 30% of them singletons. The source material was cultured PBMCs, sampled from culture after CMV antigen stimulation. The TCR was taken from a human donor in good health (CMV status not recorded). Some clones in this sample may be carry-over from other donors' samples. The V gene is TRBV12-3 or TRBV12-4, the J gene TRBJ1-2; 7 bases map to TRBD1. The CDR3 spells CASRPQGGYYGYTF. CDR3 nucleotide sequence: TGTGCCAGCAGACCCCAGGGGGGCTACTATGGCTACACCTTC.